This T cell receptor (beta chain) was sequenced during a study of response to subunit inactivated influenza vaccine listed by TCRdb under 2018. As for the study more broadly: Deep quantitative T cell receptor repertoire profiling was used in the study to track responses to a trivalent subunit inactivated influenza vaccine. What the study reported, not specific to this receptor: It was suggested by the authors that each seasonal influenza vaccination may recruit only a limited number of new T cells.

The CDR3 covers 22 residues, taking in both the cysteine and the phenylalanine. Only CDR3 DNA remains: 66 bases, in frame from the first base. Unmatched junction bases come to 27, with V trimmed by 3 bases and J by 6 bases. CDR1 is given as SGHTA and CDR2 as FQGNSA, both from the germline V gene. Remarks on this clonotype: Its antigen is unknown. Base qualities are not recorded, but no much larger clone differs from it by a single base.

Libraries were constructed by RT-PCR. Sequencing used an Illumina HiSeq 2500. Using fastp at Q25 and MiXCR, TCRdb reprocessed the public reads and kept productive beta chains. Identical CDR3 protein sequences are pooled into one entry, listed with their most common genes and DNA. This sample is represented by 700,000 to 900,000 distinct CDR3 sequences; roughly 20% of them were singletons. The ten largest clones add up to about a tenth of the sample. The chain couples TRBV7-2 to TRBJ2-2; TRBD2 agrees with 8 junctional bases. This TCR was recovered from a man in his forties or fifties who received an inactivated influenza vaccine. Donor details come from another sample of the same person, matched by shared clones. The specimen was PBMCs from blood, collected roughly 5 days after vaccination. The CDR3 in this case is CASSFHPGDSGTTPGSSGELFF. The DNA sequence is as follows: TGTGCCAGCAGCTTCCACCCAGGGGATAGCGGGACCACACCCGGGAGCTCCGGGGAGCTGTTTTTT. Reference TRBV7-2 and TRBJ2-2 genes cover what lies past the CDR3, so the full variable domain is GAGVSQSPSNKVTEKGKDVELRCDPISGHTALYWYRQSLGQGLEFLIYFQGNSAPDKSGLPSDRFSAERTGGSVSTLTIQRTQQEDSAVYLCASSFHPGDSGTTPGSSGELFFGEGSRLTVL.